The 11 T cell receptor beta chains reported below all come from one sample, sequenced in a study of OX40 agonist ivuxolimab in advanced cancers. Using immunoSEQ multiplex PCR, the repertoire was profiled, and TCRdb retains in-frame clones only, with some absent. The table includes tens of thousands of clones, about four fifths detected once. This specimen consisted of CD4+ or CD8+ T cells sorted from blood, obtained in a trial of the OX40 agonist ivuxolimab. The receptors originated from an adult with an advanced solid tumor such as melanoma, head and neck, liver or kidney cancer.

This sequence joins TRBV6-1 and TRBJ1-2, with a possible D match to TRBD1 (5 bases). The germline V gene encodes CDR1 MNHNS and CDR2 SASEGT. V gave up 0 bases and J gave up 7 bases, with 18 bases separating them. CDR3 length: 16 amino acids. CDR3 protein: CASSEAPPGGFGGYTF. For the CDR3, the DNA is TGTGCCAGCAGTGAAGCGCCCCCTGGGGGATTTGGTGGCTACACCTTC.

This chain uses TRBV5-5 with TRBJ1-1, with TRBD1 identical over 7 bases. V dropped 7 bases and J dropped 2; count of bases not matched to a gene: 14. The germline V gene has CDR1 SGHKS and CDR2 YYEKEE (reference sequence). CDR3 length equals 16 residues. CDR3 in DNA: TGTGCCAGCCGAGGAGGGGGCGAGTATGGAAACACTGAAGCTTTCTTT. Translating it yields CASRGGGEYGNTEAFF. Based on the CDR3 plus reference TRBV5-5 and TRBJ1-1, the full variable domain is DAGVTQSPTHLIKTRGQQVTLRCSPISGHKSVSWYQQVLGQGPQFIFQYYEKEERGRGNFPDRFSARQFPNYSSELNVNALLLGDSALYLCASRGGGEYGNTEAFFGQGTRLTVV.

This sequence joins TRBV19 and TRBJ2-5, with 8 bases matching TRBD1. This CDR3 contains 16 residues. The germline CDR1 and CDR2 sequences are LNHDA and SQIVND (reference sequence). Germline trimming cut 5 bases from V and 5 bases from J; bases unmatched to any gene: 13. The CDR3 protein is CASSSRTGTGRETQYF. Written as DNA, the CDR3 is TGTGCCAGTAGTTCTCGGACAGGGACCGGGCGGGAGACCCAGTACTTC.

CDR3 bases: TGCGCCAGCAGCTTCTCCCAGGGGGTGAATGAGCAGTTCTTC. It yields the protein CASSFSQGVNEQFF. The rearrangement uses TRBV5-1 and TRBJ2-1; 7 positions agree with TRBD1. The CDR3 contains 14 residues. Trimming cost V 2 bases and J 7 bases; bases outside gene matches: 6. Germline V gene sequence: CDR1 SGHRS, CDR2 YFSETQ.

The chain joins TRBV7-2 to TRBJ2-5, with D hard to call. The germline V gene encodes CDR1 SGHTA and CDR2 FQGNSA. Trimming shortened V by 5 bases and J by 4 bases, and 8 bases separated the two germline ends. The CDR3 extends over 12 amino acids. The CDR3 is CASSEDRETQYF. CDR3 DNA: TGTGCCAGCAGCGAGGACCGAGAGACCCAGTACTTC.

V and J are TRBV19 and TRBJ1-5, with a tentative D call TRBD1 (5 bases). Germline CDR1 reads LNHDA; CDR2 reads SQIVND (reference sequence). Trimming took off 5 bases at V and 1 base at J, with 18 bases between the two ends. The CDR3 runs 17 residues. This CDR3 reads CASSQSQGSLSNQPQHF. The CDR3 region has the DNA TGTGCCAGTAGTCAGAGCCAGGGCAGCTTGAGCAATCAGCCCCAGCATTTT.

The genes are TRBV6-6 and TRBJ1-2; D not certain. Trimming removed 6 bases from V and 7 bases from J, with 15 bases in between. Germline lookup yields CDR1 MNHNY and CDR2 SVGAGI (reference sequence). This CDR3 comprises 13 residues. CDR3 bases: TGTGCCAGCAGCTCGGGGTCCAGAACTGGCTACACCTTC. Translated: CASSSGSRTGYTF.

CDR3 region: CASSEKAGATGELFF. CDR3 bases: TGTGCCAGCAGTGAAAAGGCAGGCGCCACCGGGGAGCTGTTTTTT. The rearrangement uses TRBV2 and TRBJ2-2, with unresolved D. This CDR3 contains 15 residues. Trimming removed 2 bases at V and 4 bases at J, with 11 bases between. From germline, CDR1 is SNHLY and CDR2 FYNNEI.

This clone appeared a single time. The chain links TRBV4-2 to TRBJ2-1; D is possibly TRBD2 (6 bases). Trimming stripped 8 bases from V and 6 bases from J, with 17 bases between. Germline values: CDR1 LGHNA, CDR2 YNFKEQ. The CDR3 is 14 residues long. The CDR3 here is CASGVAGLSNEQFF. The CDR3 DNA reads TGTGCCAGCGGCGTCGCGGGGTTAAGCAATGAGCAGTTCTTC.

This clone was seen a few times. The chain couples TRBV6-5 to TRBJ1-2; no definite D call. The CDR3 is made up of 13 amino acids. Germline V gives CDR1 MNHEY, CDR2 SVGAGI. With 0 bases removed from V and 7 bases from J, the gap between germline ends came to 9 bases. The CDR3 reads CASSYSEMSGYTF. In DNA, the CDR3 is TGTGCCAGCAGTTACTCGGAGATGAGTGGCTACACCTTC.

The sample holds one count of this clone. This chain connects TRBV7-2 to TRBJ2-5; 9 bases fit TRBD1. Germline V gene data show CDR1 as SGHTA and CDR2 as FQGNSA. The CDR3 is 14 amino acids. V lost 5 bases and J lost 5; bases outside the gene matches: 6. CDR3 sequence reads: CASSVLGQGETQYF. CDR3 sequence (DNA): TGTGCCAGCAGCGTACTCGGACAGGGGGAGACCCAGTACTTC.